The 20 T cell receptor beta chains in this list originate from one sample, sequenced in a study of T cells in Graves' hyperthyroidism and ophthalmopathy (dated by TCRdb to the late 2010s). Library creation used multiplex PCR. Sequencer: Illumina HiSeq 2000. The TCR beta CDR3 regions were amplified from RNA transcripts. A first-round RT-PCR of the TCR CDR3 used the HTBI primer set with the Qiagen OneStep RT-PCR kit. TCRdb handled the public reads itself, with Q25 trimming in fastp and clone calling in MiXCR, and kept productive beta chains. All rows with the same CDR3 protein become a single entry with the most common DNA and genes. The sample has around 600,000 distinct CDR3 sequences on record, roughly 15% of them singletons. The ten largest clones represent roughly an eighth of the sample. The sequenced sample consisted of blood. The source is a woman in her forties or fifties with Graves' ophthalmopathy.

This clonotype was recorded at least ten times. This chain links TRBV20-1 with TRBJ2-7; 9 bases line up with TRBD2. V shed 7 bases, J shed 1 base, and the junction held 14 bases outside the gene matches. This CDR3 is built from 16 residues. From germline, CDR1 is DFQATT and CDR2 SNEGSKA (reference sequence). The CDR3 nucleotides are TGCAGTGGGCGGGGGCTAGCGGGACTGAGTTCCTACGAGCAGTACTTC. It translates to CSGRGLAGLSSYEQYF.

For this clonotype: An end of the junction differs from the germline gene, which may be a read error. This sequence joins TRBV6-5 and TRBJ1-5; D is unclear. The CDR3 contains 14 residues. Germline V lookup: CDR1 MNHEY, CDR2 SVGAGI. CDR3 protein: CAGSYSIEGQPQHF. In nucleotides, the CDR3 is TGTGCCGGCAGTTACTCGATAGAGGGTCAGCCCCAGCATTTT.

The chain couples TRBV4-2 to TRBJ2-1; D is unclear. V was clipped by 4 bases and J by 2 bases, with 9 bases between them. The germline CDR1 and CDR2 sequences are LGHNA and YNFKEQ. This CDR3 region has 14 residues. The CDR3 sequence: CASSPLEAYNEQFF. CDR3 sequence (DNA): TGTGCCAGCAGCCCGTTAGAAGCCTACAATGAGCAGTTCTTC.

Only a few counts were recorded for this clonotype. V and J are TRBV7-3 and TRBJ2-6, with D uncertain. Looked up from germline, CDR1 is SGHTA and CDR2 is FQGTGA. V gave up 1 base and J gave up 0 bases, with 7 bases separating them. The CDR3 runs 16 residues. The CDR3 sequence is CASSLIGNSGANVLTF. CDR3 DNA: TGTGCCAGCAGCTTAATCGGTAACTCTGGGGCCAACGTCCTGACTTTC. Drawing the rest from reference TRBV7-3 and TRBJ2-6, the complete variable domain is GAGVSQTPSNKVTEKGKYVELRCDPISGHTALYWYRQSLGQGPEFLIYFQGTGAADDSGLPNDRFFAVRPEGSVSTLKIQRTERGDSAVYLCASSLIGNSGANVLTFGAGSRLTVL.

There are many counts of this clonotype. The V gene is TRBV5-1, the J gene TRBJ2-5; D is tentatively TRBD1 or TRBD2 (6 bases each). V was trimmed by 4 bases and J by 0 bases, leaving 16 bases between them. Germline V CDR1 and CDR2: SGHRS, YFSETQ. The CDR3 has 16 residues. The CDR3 spells CASSQGGLQYQETQYF. The CDR3 region has the DNA TGCGCCAGCAGCCAAGGGGGGCTTCAGTACCAAGAGACCCAGTACTTC. The full variable domain, with the rest looked up from reference TRBV5-1 and TRBJ2-5, is KAGVTQTPRYLIKTRGQQVTLSCSPISGHRSVSWYQQTPGQGLQFLFEYFSETQRNKGNFPGRFSGRQFSNSRSEMNVSTLELGDSALYLCASSQGGLQYQETQYFGPGTRLLVL.

This chain uses TRBV28 with TRBJ1-5; 9 bases map to TRBD1. Germline V CDR1 and CDR2: MDHEN, SYDVKM. The CDR3 sequence is 17 residues long. V gave up 0 bases and J gave up 2 bases; unmatched junction bases: 5. The CDR3 DNA reads TGTGCCAGCAGTTTATGGGTGGGGGACAGGGGCAATCAGCCCCAGCATTTT. This translates into CASSLWVGDRGNQPQHF.

The genes are TRBV5-4 and TRBJ2-1, with D perhaps matching TRBD1 (6 bases). The CDR3 covers 16 residues. V lost 3 bases to trimming and J lost 2 bases, with 15 bases between them. Germline loops: CDR1 SGHNT, CDR2 YYREEE (reference sequence). CDR3 DNA sequence: TGTGCCAGCAGCTCGGTAGGACAGTCGCCCTACAATGAGCAGTTCTTC. This translates into CASSSVGQSPYNEQFF.

In its sample, this clonotype was seen a few times. The chain recombines TRBV20-1 with TRBJ2-7; a possible D gene is TRBD2 (7 bases). Germline CDR1 DFQATT, CDR2 SNEGSKA (reference sequence). This CDR3 has 16 amino acids. Trimming took 3 bases from V and 0 from J, leaving 18 bases between them. CDR3 nucleotide sequence: TGCAGTGCTAGTTACCTAGGGGGGGAAGACTCCTACGAGCAGTACTTC. This translates into CSASYLGGEDSYEQYF.

This clonotype was observed many times. V gene TRBV29-1 combines with J gene TRBJ2-2; no definite D call. Trimming took off 7 bases at V and 4 bases at J, with 10 bases between the two ends. Germline V gene data show CDR1 as SQVTM and CDR2 as ANQGSEA. This CDR3 is 12 amino acids long. DNA for the CDR3: TGCAGCGCCGTTCCTGCCACCGGGGAGCTGTTTTTT. Translation gives CSAVPATGELFF.

For this clonotype: This could be a read error, since a much larger clone is one nucleotide away. This chain uses TRBV13 with TRBJ2-1; 8 positions agree with TRBD2. CDR3 length: 17 amino acids. Germline loops: CDR1 PRHDT, CDR2 FYEKMQ (reference sequence). CDR3 DNA sequence: TGTGCCAGCAGCCCACCCTTCGGGAGGGAGGAATACAATGGGCAGTTCTTC. Translation gives CASSPPFGREEYNGQFF.

This clonotype has ten or more counts. This rearrangement joins TRBV28 to TRBJ2-1; TRBD1 aligns across 9 bases. Unmatched junction bases numbered 9, after V lost 6 bases and J lost 6 bases. The CDR3 contains 15 residues. In germline, CDR1 is MDHEN, CDR2 SYDVKM. Here the CDR3 DNA reads TGTGCCAGCAGAGACCCCGGGACAGGGTTCAATGAGCAGTTCTTC. Translated: CASRDPGTGFNEQFF.

This clonotype showed up many times. V usage is TRBV7-3 and J usage is TRBJ1-1; D unresolved. CDR1 SGHTA and CDR2 FQGTGA come from the germline V gene. The CDR3 extends over 13 amino acids. V was clipped by 5 bases and J by 0 bases, with 7 bases between them. CDR3 region: CASSVRMNTEAFF. Here the CDR3 DNA reads TGTGCCAGCAGCGTACGCATGAACACTGAAGCTTTCTTT.

This clonotype was picked up many times. The rearrangement uses TRBV28 and TRBJ1-1, with D perhaps matching TRBD1 (6 bases). This CDR3 has 16 amino acids. Trimming cost V 2 bases and J 3 bases, with 16 bases left between them. Germline assignment: CDR1 MDHEN and CDR2 SYDVKM. CDR3 bases: TGTGCCAGCAGTTTACAGGGGACCACTTGGTACACTGAAGCTTTCTTT. It is translated as CASSLQGTTWYTEAFF.

The sample holds many counts of this clonotype. J is TRBJ2-5 and V is TRBV18, with TRBD2 matching 8 bases. The CDR3 is 14 residues long. The germline CDR1 and CDR2 sequences are KGHSH and LQKENI. J gave up 3 bases and V 3 bases, and 3 bases lay outside the gene matches. CDR3 sequence: CASSPLSGKETQYF. Written as DNA, the CDR3 is TGTGCCAGCTCACCTCTTAGCGGGAAAGAGACCCAGTACTTC.

This clonotype has at least ten counts. The chain has TRBV4-1 and TRBJ1-1, with 9 nucleotides matching TRBD1. This CDR3 is 14 amino acids long. Trimming took 3 bases from V and 1 from J; bases not matched to a gene: 0. CDR1 and CDR2 (germline): MGHRA, YSYEKL. CDR3 residues: CASSQDRGNTEAFF. The CDR3 DNA reads TGCGCCAGCAGCCAGGACAGGGGGAACACTGAAGCTTTCTTT.

The rearrangement uses TRBV6-1 and TRBJ2-7, with 8 bases identical to TRBD1. From germline, CDR1 is MNHNS and CDR2 SASEGT. V was pared by 6 bases and J by 2 bases, with 15 bases of the junction left unmatched. The CDR3 has 17 amino acids. The CDR3 nucleotides read TGTGCCAGCAGCCCAACCGGGACAGGAACTTCAACCTACGAGCAGTACTTC. Its translation is CASSPTGTGTSTYEQYF.

This clonotype showed up many times. The rearrangement joins TRBV3-1 to TRBJ1-6; D remains ambiguous. This CDR3 has 15 residues. V was cut by 2 bases and J by 7 bases, with 12 bases left in between. Germline CDR1 is LGHDT and CDR2 is YNNKEL (reference sequence). The CDR3 DNA follows: TGTGCCAGCAGCCAAATGGACTCAACCAATTCACCCCTCCACTTT. This sequence encodes CASSQMDSTNSPLHF.

V and J are TRBV10-3 and TRBJ2-3; no clear D. The germline V gene encodes CDR1 ENHRY and CDR2 SYGVKD. V was pared by 3 bases and J by 5 bases, with 9 bases between. The CDR3 contains 13 residues. This chain's CDR3 is CAISEVILDTQYF. DNA of the CDR3: TGTGCCATCAGTGAAGTAATACTAGATACGCAGTATTTT.

The chain couples TRBV6-1 to TRBJ2-4; 9 nucleotides agree with TRBD1. V was clipped by 6 bases and J by 3 bases; unmatched bases: 12. Germline V gene sequence: CDR1 MNHNS, CDR2 SASEGT. CDR3 length: 17 residues. The chain's CDR3 is CASRPGQGYKGKNIQYF. In DNA, the CDR3 is TGTGCCAGCAGACCGGGACAGGGTTACAAAGGCAAAAACATTCAGTACTTC.

This clonotype was seen a few times. The V call is TRBV20-1, the J call TRBJ2-7; possible D gene TRBD1, 6 bases. V shed 5 bases and J shed 3 bases, with 20 bases lying between them. The germline gives CDR1 DFQATT, CDR2 SNEGSKA (reference sequence). This CDR3 is built from 15 residues. CDR3 coding DNA: TGCAGTGCTGTGCGGACAGATAGAAATCTCTACGAGCAGTACTTC. Its translation is CSAVRTDRNLYEQYF.